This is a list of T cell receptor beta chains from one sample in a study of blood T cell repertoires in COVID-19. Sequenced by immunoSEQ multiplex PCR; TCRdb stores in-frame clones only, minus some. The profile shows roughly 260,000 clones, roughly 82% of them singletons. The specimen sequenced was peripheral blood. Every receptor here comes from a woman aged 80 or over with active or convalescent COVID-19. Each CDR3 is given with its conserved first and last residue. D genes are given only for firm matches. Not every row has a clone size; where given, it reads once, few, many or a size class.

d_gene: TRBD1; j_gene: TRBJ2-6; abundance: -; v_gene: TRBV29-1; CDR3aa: CSVEIPGGIRGANVLTF; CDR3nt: TGCAGCGTTGAAATCCCAGGGGGCATCCGTGGGGCCAACGTCCTGACTTTC
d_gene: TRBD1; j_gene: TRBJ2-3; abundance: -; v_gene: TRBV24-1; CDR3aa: CATRDRVTDTQYF; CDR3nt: TGTGCCACTAGGGACAGGGTGACAGATACGCAGTATTTT
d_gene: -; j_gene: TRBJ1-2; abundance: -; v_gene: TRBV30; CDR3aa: CAWTPKGYGGTF; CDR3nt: TGTGCCTGGACCCCGAAAGGGTACGGGGGCACCTTC
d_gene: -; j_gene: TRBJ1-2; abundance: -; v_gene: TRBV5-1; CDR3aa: CASSLGQSNYGYTF; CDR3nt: TGCGCCAGCAGCTTGGGACAGTCTAACTATGGCTACACCTTC
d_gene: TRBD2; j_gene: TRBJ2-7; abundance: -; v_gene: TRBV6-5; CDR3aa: CASNREGGVYEQYF; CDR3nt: TGTGCCAGCAATCGGGAGGGAGGGGTATACGAGCAGTACTTC
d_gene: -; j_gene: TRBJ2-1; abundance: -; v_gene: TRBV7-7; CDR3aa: CASSLGTSQNEQFF; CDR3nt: TGTGCCAGCAGCCTCGGGACAAGCCAAAATGAGCAGTTCTTC
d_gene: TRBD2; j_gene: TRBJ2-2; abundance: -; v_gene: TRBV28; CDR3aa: CASSFGGRATGELFF; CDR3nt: TGTGCCAGCAGTTTCGGCGGGAGGGCGACCGGGGAGCTGTTTTTT
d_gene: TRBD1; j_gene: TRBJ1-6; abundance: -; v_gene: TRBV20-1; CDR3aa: CSASGRRTGDSSYNSPLHF; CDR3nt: TGCAGTGCTAGTGGGCGCCGGACAGGGGACAGCTCCTATAATTCACCCCTCCACTTT
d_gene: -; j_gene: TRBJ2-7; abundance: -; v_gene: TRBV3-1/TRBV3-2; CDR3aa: CASSPLGGKMDEQYF; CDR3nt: TGTGCCAGCAGCCCATTAGGGGGTAAAATGGACGAGCAGTACTTC
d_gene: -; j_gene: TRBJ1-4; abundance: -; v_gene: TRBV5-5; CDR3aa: CASSLGQVGEKLFF; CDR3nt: TGTGCCAGCAGCTTGGGACAGGTTGGGGAAAAACTGTTTTTT
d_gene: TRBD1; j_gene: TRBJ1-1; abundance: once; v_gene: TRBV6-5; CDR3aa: CASSEGQPMNTEAFF; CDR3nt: TGTGCCAGCAGCGAGGGACAGCCTATGAACACTGAAGCTTTCTTT
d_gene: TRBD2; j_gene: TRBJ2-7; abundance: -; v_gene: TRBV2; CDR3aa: CASSGGAGGPPYEQYF; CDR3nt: TGTGCCAGCAGTGGTGGAGCGGGAGGGCCCCCCTACGAGCAGTACTTC
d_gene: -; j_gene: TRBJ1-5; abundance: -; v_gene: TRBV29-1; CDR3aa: CSVVEGIHQPQHF; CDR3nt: TGCAGCGTTGTGGAGGGAATCCATCAGCCCCAGCATTTT
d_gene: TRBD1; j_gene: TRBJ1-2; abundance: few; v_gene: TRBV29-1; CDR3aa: CSVAALPTGQGYGYTF; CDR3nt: TGCAGCGTTGCCGCTTTACCAACGGGACAGGGATATGGCTACACCTTC
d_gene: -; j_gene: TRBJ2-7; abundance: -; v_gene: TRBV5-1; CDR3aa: CASSLPDEQYF; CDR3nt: TGCGCCAGCAGCCTTCCGGACGAGCAGTACTTC
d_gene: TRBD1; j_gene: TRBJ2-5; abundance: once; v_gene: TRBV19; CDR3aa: CASSIRVTGYQETQYF; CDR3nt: TGTGCCAGTAGTATACGCGTGACAGGGTACCAAGAGACCCAGTACTTC
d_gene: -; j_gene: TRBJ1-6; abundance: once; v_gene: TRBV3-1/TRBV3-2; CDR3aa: CASSQVGPNSPLHF; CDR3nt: TGTGCCAGCAGCCAAGTGGGGCCAAATTCACCCCTCCACTTT
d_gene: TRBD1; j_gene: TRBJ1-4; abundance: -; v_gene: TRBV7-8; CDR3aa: CASSKGTGINEKLFF; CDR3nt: TGTGCCAGCAGCAAAGGGACAGGGATTAATGAAAAACTGTTTTTT
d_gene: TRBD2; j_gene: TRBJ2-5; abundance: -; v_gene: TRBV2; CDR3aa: CASLTSGGETQYF; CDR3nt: TGTGCCAGCCTCACTAGCGGGGGAGAGACCCAGTACTTC
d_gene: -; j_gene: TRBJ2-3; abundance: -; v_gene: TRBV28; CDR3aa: CASSPRTFGYTDTQYF; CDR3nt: TGTGCCAGCAGTCCTCGGACTTTCGGGTACACAGATACGCAGTATTTT
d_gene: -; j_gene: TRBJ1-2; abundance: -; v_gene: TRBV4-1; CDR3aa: CASSQESALYGYTF; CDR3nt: TGCGCCAGCAGCCAAGAATCAGCGCTCTATGGCTACACCTTC
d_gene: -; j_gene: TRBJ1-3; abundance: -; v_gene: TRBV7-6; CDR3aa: CASSPYSSGNTIYF; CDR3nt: TGTGCCAGCAGCCCCTACAGCTCTGGAAACACCATATATTTT
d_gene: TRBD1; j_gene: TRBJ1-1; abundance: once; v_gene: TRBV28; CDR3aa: CASRLNRGRGTEAFF; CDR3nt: TGTGCCAGCAGATTGAACAGGGGACGGGGCACTGAAGCTTTCTTT
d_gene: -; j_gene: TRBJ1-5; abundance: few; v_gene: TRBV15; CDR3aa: CAMSNQPQHF; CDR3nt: TGTGCCATGAGTAATCAGCCCCAGCATTTT
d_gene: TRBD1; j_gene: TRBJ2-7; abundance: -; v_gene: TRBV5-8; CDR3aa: CASSLGGTATREQYF; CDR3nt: TGTGCCAGCAGCTTGGGAGGGACAGCTACGCGCGAGCAGTACTTC
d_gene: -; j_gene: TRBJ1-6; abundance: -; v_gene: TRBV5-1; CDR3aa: CASSEGTGGSSPLHF; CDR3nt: TGCGCCAGCAGCGAGGGGACGGGGGGAAGTTCACCCCTCCACTTT
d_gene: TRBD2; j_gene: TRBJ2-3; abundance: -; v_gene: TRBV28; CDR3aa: CASSFWGSGRATDTQYF; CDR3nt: TGTGCCAGCAGTTTTTGGGGAAGCGGGAGGGCCACAGATACGCAGTATTTT
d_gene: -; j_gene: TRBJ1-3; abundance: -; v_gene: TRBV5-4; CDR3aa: CASSPGGGEGNTIYF; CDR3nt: TGTGCCAGCAGCCCCGGCGGGGGGGAAGGAAACACCATATATTTT
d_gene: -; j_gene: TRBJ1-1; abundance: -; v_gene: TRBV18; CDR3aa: CASSPNTAVTPEAFF; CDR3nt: TGTGCCAGCTCACCGAACACCGCTGTAACCCCTGAAGCTTTCTTT
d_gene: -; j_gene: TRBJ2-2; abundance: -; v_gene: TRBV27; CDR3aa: CASGLWGTGELFF; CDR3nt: TGTGCTTCAGGGCTTTGGGGTACCGGGGAGCTGTTTTTT
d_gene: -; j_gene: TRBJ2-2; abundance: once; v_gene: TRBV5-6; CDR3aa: CASSPTPSHNTGELFF; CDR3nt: TGTGCCAGCAGCCCGACACCTAGCCATAACACCGGGGAGCTGTTTTTT
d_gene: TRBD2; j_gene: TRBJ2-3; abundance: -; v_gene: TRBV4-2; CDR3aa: CASSQGNLGGSTDTQYF; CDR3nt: TGTGCCAGCAGCCAAGGGAATCTGGGGGGGAGCACAGATACGCAGTATTTT
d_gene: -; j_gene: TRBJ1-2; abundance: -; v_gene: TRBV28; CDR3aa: CASSLLQEKWGYTF; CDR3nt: TGTGCCAGCAGTTTATTACAGGAGAAATGGGGCTACACCTTC
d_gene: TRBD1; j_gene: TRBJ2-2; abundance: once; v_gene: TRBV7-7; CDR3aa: CASSLERQGQLFF; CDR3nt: TGTGCTAGCAGCTTAGAACGACAGGGCCAGCTGTTTTTT
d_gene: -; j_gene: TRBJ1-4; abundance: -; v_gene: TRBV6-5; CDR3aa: CASGVRGANEKLFF; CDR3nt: TGTGCCAGCGGGGTCAGGGGAGCTAATGAAAAACTGTTTTTT
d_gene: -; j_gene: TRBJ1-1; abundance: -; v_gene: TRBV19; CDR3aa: CASKNDRPEANTEAFF; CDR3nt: TGTGCCAGTAAGAACGACAGGCCAGAGGCGAACACTGAAGCTTTCTTT
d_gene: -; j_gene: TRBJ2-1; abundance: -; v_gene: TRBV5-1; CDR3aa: CASSLAGGGNEQFF; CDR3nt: TGCGCCAGCAGCTTGGCCGGTGGGGGGAATGAGCAGTTCTTC
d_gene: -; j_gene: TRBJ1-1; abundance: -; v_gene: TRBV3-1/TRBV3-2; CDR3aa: CASQTGTSTEAFF; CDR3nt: TGTGCCAGCCAAACAGGGACCAGCACTGAAGCTTTCTTT
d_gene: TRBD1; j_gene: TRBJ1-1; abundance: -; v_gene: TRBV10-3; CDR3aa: CAISESRGQGNTEAFF; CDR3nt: TGTGCCATCAGTGAGTCGAGGGGACAGGGCAACACTGAAGCTTTCTTT
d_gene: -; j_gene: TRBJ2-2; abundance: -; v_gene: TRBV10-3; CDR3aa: CAISDRVGLNTGELFF; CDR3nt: TGTGCCATCAGTGATAGAGTGGGACTGAACACCGGGGAGCTGTTTTTT
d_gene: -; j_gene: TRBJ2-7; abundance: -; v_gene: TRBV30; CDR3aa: CAWSVEYEQYF; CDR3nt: TGTGCCTGGAGTGTGGAGTACGAGCAGTACTTC
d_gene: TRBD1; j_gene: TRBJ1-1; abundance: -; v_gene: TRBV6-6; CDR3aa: CASSKGTANTEAFF; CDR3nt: TGTGCCAGCAGTAAGGGGACAGCTAACACTGAAGCTTTCTTT
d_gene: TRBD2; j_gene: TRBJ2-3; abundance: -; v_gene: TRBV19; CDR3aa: CASSRTSGGAGDTQYF; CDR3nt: TGTGCCAGTAGCCGGACTAGCGGGGGGGCAGGAGATACGCAGTATTTT
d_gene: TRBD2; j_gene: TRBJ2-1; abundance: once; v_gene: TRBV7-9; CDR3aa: CASSSRLAGNNEQFF; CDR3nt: TGTGCCAGCAGCTCCCGACTAGCGGGAAACAATGAGCAGTTCTTC
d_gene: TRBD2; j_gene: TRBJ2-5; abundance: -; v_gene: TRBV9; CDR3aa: CASSEDSGTQETQYF; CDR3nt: TGTGCCAGCAGCGAAGATAGCGGGACCCAAGAGACCCAGTACTTC
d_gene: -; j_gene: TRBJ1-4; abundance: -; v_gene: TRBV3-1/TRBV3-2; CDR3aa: CASSPGNEKLFF; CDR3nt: TGTGCCAGCAGCCCAGGGAATGAAAAACTGTTTTTT
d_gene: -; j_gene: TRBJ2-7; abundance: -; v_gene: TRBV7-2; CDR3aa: CASSLGSASLGGPYEQYF; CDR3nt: TGTGCCAGCAGCTTAGGGTCGGCGTCACTCGGGGGGCCCTACGAGCAGTACTTC
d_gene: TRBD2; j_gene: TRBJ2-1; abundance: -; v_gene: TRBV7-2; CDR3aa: CASSRNSGSGYEQFF; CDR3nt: TGTGCCAGCAGCCGGAATAGCGGGAGTGGGTATGAGCAGTTCTTC
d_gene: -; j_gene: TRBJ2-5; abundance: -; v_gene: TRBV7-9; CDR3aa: CASSPKTRIQETQYF; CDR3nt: TGTGCCAGCAGCCCAAAGACACGTATCCAAGAGACCCAGTACTTC
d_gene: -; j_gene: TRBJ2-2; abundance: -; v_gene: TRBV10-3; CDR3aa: CAISEANPGELFF; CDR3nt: TGTGCCATCAGTGAAGCTAACCCCGGGGAGCTGTTTTTT
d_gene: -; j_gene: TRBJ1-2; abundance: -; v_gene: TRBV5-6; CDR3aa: CASSLVAAGYTF; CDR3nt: TGTGCCAGCAGCTTGGTTGCGGCTGGCTACACCTTC
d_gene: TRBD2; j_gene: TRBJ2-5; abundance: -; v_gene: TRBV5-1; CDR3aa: CASSLVSGGVQETQYF; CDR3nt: TGCGCCAGCAGCTTGGTCAGCGGGGGGGTCCAAGAGACCCAGTACTTC
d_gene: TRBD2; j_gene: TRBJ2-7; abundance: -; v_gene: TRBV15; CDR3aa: CATSRTSGGQYEQYF; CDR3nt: TGTGCCACCAGCAGAACTAGCGGGGGGCAATACGAGCAGTACTTC
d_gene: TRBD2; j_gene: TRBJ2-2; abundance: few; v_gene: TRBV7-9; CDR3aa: CASIGTTNTGELFF; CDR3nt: TGTGCCAGTATCGGGACTACGAACACCGGGGAGCTGTTTTTT